These 29 T cell receptor beta chains were all obtained from the same sample, sequenced in a study of cytomegalovirus exposure and HLA in healthy donors. The table came from immunoSEQ multiplex PCR; TCRdb's copy has only in-frame clones and leaves some out. This repertoire shows about 56,000 clones, roughly 93% found once; its top ten account for around 1.7%. The sequenced material came from PBMCs. The receptors shown here come from a woman aged 18-29 years in good health and CMV-seropositive.

This clone was detected only once. The chain combines TRBV12-5 with TRBJ2-3; TRBD2 aligns across 11 bases. Germline V lookup: CDR1 LGHNT, CDR2 FRNRAP. The J segment lost 7 bases and the V segment lost 7 bases, leaving 10 bases of the junction unmatched. This CDR3 region has 15 residues. The CDR3 nucleotides read TGTGCTAGTGCCCTACTAGCGGGGGTCCAAAATACGCAGTATTTT. This sequence encodes CASALLAGVQNTQYF.

The CDR3 nucleotides are TGTGCCACCAGTGAGGATAGAGGGACTAATGAAAAACTGTTTTTT. Translation gives CATSEDRGTNEKLFF. This chain connects TRBV15 to TRBJ1-4; D remains ambiguous. The CDR3 is made up of 15 amino acids. V was cut by 6 bases and J by 2 bases, with 13 bases left in between. CDR1 and CDR2 (germline): LNHNV, YYDKDF (reference sequence).

The chain combines TRBV11-2 with TRBJ1-1; no clear D gene. The CDR3 is 12 amino acids. V was clipped by 3 bases and J by 12 bases, with 14 bases between them. Germline CDR1 and CDR2: SGHAT and FQNNGV. The CDR3 here is CASSFSGETTFF. The CDR3, as DNA: TGTGCCAGCAGCTTTTCCGGGGAGACGACTTTCTTT. Based on the CDR3 plus reference TRBV11-2 and TRBJ1-1, the full variable domain is EAGVAQSPRYKIIEKRQSVAFWCNPISGHATLYWYQQILGQGPKLLIQFQNNGVVDDSQLPKDRFSAERLKGVDSTLKIQPAKLEDSAVYLCASSFSGETTFFGQGTRLTVV.

This clone appeared a single time. This chain connects TRBV5-5 to TRBJ1-1; no firm D call. Looked up from germline, CDR1 is SGHKS and CDR2 is YYEKEE (reference sequence). This CDR3 has 14 residues. Trimming removed 1 base at V and 1 base at J, with 8 bases between. The chain's CDR3 is CASSLLYSNTEAFF. The CDR3 nucleotides are TGTGCCAGCAGCTTGTTGTACTCGAACACTGAAGCTTTCTTT.

The chain uses TRBV10-3 and TRBJ1-2, with TRBD1 identical over 7 bases. In germline, CDR1 is ENHRY, CDR2 SYGVKD. The CDR3 is made up of 15 amino acids. The junction had 4 bases not matched to a gene; V was cut back by 3 bases and J by 0 bases. The CDR3 nucleotides are TGTGCCATCAGTGAATCAGACAGGGCTAACTATGGCTACACCTTC. Translation gives CAISESDRANYGYTF.

CDR3 residues: CASSPREDDRGWTEAFF. The CDR3, as DNA: TGCGCCAGCAGCCCCCGAGAGGATGACAGGGGGTGGACTGAAGCTTTCTTT. The chain carries TRBV4-3 and TRBJ1-1; 9 bases are shared with TRBD1. This CDR3 has 17 residues. Germline assignment: CDR1 LGHNA and CDR2 YSLEER. Trimming cost V 4 bases and J 5 bases; bases outside gene matches: 14.

This sequence joins TRBV2 and TRBJ2-7; 9 bases are shared with TRBD1. The germline V gene encodes CDR1 SNHLY and CDR2 FYNNEI. The CDR3 totals 14 residues. J lost 6 bases, V lost 6 bases, and 9 bases had no gene match. For the CDR3, the DNA is TGTGCCAGCAGGGGGACAGGGAGGGCTGCCGAGCAGTACTTC. As protein: CASRGTGRAAEQYF.

The gene calls are TRBV7-9 and TRBJ2-4, with TRBD2 matching 7 bases. After removal of 2 bases from V and 5 bases from J, the junction contained 3 bases not matched to a gene. The germline CDR1 and CDR2 sequences are SEHNR and FQNEAQ (reference sequence). The CDR3 totals 14 residues. The CDR3: CASSLRGGENIQYF. CDR3 nucleotides: TGTGCCAGCAGCTTAAGGGGAGGGGAAAACATTCAGTACTTC.

This clone was detected once. The chain recombines TRBV6-5 with TRBJ1-2; a possible D gene is TRBD1 (6 bases). V was cut by 6 bases and J by 6 bases, with 20 bases left in between. The CDR3 contains 15 residues. Per the germline V gene, CDR1 is MNHEY and CDR2 is SVGAGI. CDR3 DNA sequence: TGTGCCAGCAGCTATAGGGGGGGCGCTTCCAATGGCTACACCTTC. Its protein is CASSYRGGASNGYTF.

In its sample, this clone was seen once. The J gene is TRBJ2-4, the V gene TRBV7-4; no clear D gene. This CDR3 has 14 residues. Per the germline V gene, CDR1 is SGHVT and CDR2 is SQSDAQ. The V and J ends lost 2 bases and 0 bases respectively, with 5 bases between them. CDR3 loop: CASSLFVAKNIQYF. CDR3 DNA sequence: TGTGCCAGCAGCTTATTCGTAGCCAAAAACATTCAGTACTTC.

The genes are TRBV30 and TRBJ1-4, with a weak D call TRBD1 (6 bases). Germline values: CDR1 GTSNPN, CDR2 SVGIG (reference sequence). The CDR3 totals 14 residues. Trimming cost V 1 base and J 3 bases, with 9 bases left between them. The CDR3 DNA follows: TGTGCCTGGAGTGCGGACAGCGCTAATGAAAAACTGTTTTTT. Translation gives CAWSADSANEKLFF.

This clone was detected only once. The V and J genes are TRBV4-1 and TRBJ1-5, with 7 bases aligning to TRBD1. Trimming took 0 bases from V and 4 from J; bases not matched to a gene: 15. CDR3 length: 19 amino acids. Germline V gene data show CDR1 as MGHRA and CDR2 as YSYEKL. The chain's CDR3 is CASSQDPYRRTGKNQPQHF. The CDR3 bases are TGCGCCAGCAGCCAAGATCCCTACCGACGGACAGGAAAAAATCAGCCCCAGCATTTT.

This rearrangement joins TRBV7-2 to TRBJ2-5, with D tentatively TRBD2 (5 bases). The CDR3 has 14 amino acids. The germline V gene has CDR1 SGHTA and CDR2 FQGNSA. V was pared by 5 bases and J by 2 bases, with 12 bases between. DNA of the CDR3: TGTGCCAGCAGCCCCATTCGGGATCAAGAGACCCAGTACTTC. It specifies CASSPIRDQETQYF.

The V call is TRBV2, the J call TRBJ1-3; D is uncertain. Deletions cut 7 bases from V and 4 bases from J, with 11 bases between. There are 13 residues in the CDR3. Germline CDR1 SNHLY, CDR2 FYNNEI. Written as DNA, the CDR3 is TGTGCCAGCACCCAGGATGCAGGAAACACCATATATTTT. Amino acid sequence: CASTQDAGNTIYF.

V and J are TRBV6-5 and TRBJ1-1; 9 nucleotides agree with TRBD1. Germline V lookup: CDR1 MNHEY, CDR2 SVGAGI. The CDR3 has 13 residues. The V and J ends lost 4 bases and 4 bases, in that order; junction bases with no gene match: 1. The CDR3 DNA reads TGTGCCAGCAGTTTACAGGGGGCCACTGAAGCTTTCTTT. It specifies CASSLQGATEAFF.

This clone was observed once. J is TRBJ2-7 and V is TRBV2, with TRBD1 identical over 10 bases. The CDR3 is 15 amino acids. Trimming cost V 8 bases and J 6 bases; bases outside gene matches: 13. Germline CDR1 and CDR2: SNHLY and FYNNEI. The CDR3 region has the DNA TGTGCCAGCGGCAGACAGGGGGCGCAGGTTAGCGAGCAGTACTTC. The encoded protein is CASGRQGAQVSEQYF.

The chain recombines TRBV29-1 with TRBJ2-2; D is undetermined. V lost 4 bases, J lost 2 bases, and 8 bases lay in between. CDR3 length: 13 amino acids. Germline V gene sequence: CDR1 SQVTM, CDR2 ANQGSEA. The DNA for the CDR3 is TGCAGCGTTGGACCAGGTAACACCGGGGAGCTGTTTTTT. This encodes CSVGPGNTGELFF.

The chain joins TRBV7-8 to TRBJ2-7, with D unresolved. The germline V and J ends were trimmed by 3 bases and 1 base, with 7 bases remaining between them. This CDR3 spans 13 amino acids. Per germline, CDR1 SGHVS and CDR2 FQNEAQ. The CDR3 nucleotides are TGTGCCAGCAGCTTTCAACAGTCCTACGAGCAGTACTTC. Its protein is CASSFQQSYEQYF.

This chain connects TRBV5-1 to TRBJ1-1; D might be TRBD1 (5 bases). V was shortened by 4 bases and J by 3 bases, with 13 bases between the two germline ends. The germline gives CDR1 SGHRS, CDR2 YFSETQ. This CDR3 has 14 amino acids. The CDR3 DNA sequence: TGCGCCAGCAGCCGACGTGGGGCAGACACTGAAGCTTTCTTT. This encodes CASSRRGADTEAFF.

The chain is built from TRBV29-1 and TRBJ1-2; 9 bases are shared with TRBD1. The V and J ends lost 6 bases and 8 bases, in that order; junction bases with no gene match: 10. Germline loops: CDR1 SQVTM, CDR2 ANQGSEA. The CDR3 has 13 residues. The CDR3 spells CSVYRGQGEGYTF. In nucleotides, the CDR3 is TGCAGCGTGTACAGGGGGCAAGGGGAAGGCTACACCTTC. The variable domain in full, completed from reference TRBV29-1 and TRBJ1-2, reads SAVISQKPSRDICQRGTSLTIQCQVDSQVTMMFWYRQQPGQSLTLIATANQGSEATYESGFVIDKFPISRPNLTFSTLTVSNMSPEDSSIYLCSVYRGQGEGYTFGSGTRLTVV.

V usage is TRBV11-3 and J usage is TRBJ2-1; 12 bases match TRBD2. CDR1 and CDR2 from the germline V gene are SGHNT and YENEEA. Trimming took 5 bases from V and 6 from J; bases not matched to a gene: 8. This CDR3 has 16 amino acids. The CDR3 sequence is CASSPWTSGDLNEQFF. The CDR3 coding sequence is TGTGCCAGCAGCCCCTGGACTAGCGGGGACCTCAATGAGCAGTTCTTC.

The chain combines TRBV6-6 with TRBJ2-3; D possibly corresponds to TRBD2 (7 bases). This CDR3 is 14 amino acids long. Germline CDR1 and CDR2: MNHNY and SVGAGI (reference sequence). The V end lost 6 bases, the J end lost 4 bases, and 14 bases lay between the germline ends. Here the CDR3 reads CASSNSGGADTQYF. The CDR3, as DNA: TGTGCCAGCAGCAACTCGGGGGGCGCAGATACGCAGTATTTT.

The J gene is TRBJ2-7, the V gene TRBV7-2; 7 positions match TRBD1. There are 14 residues in the CDR3. Germline loops: CDR1 SGHTA, CDR2 FQGNSA. V was pared by 5 bases and J by 3 bases, with 7 bases of the junction left unmatched. DNA for the CDR3: TGTGCCAGCAGCGGAAGGACAGGCAACTACGAGCAGTACTTC. This sequence encodes CASSGRTGNYEQYF.

This sequence joins TRBV7-6 and TRBJ2-5; TRBD1 aligns across 7 bases. V dropped 1 base and J dropped 2; count of bases not matched to a gene: 13. Germline V gene sequence: CDR1 SGHVS, CDR2 FNYEAQ. The CDR3 extends over 18 amino acids. CDR3 sequence reads: CASSLVNVLRGQQETQYF. CDR3 sequence (DNA): TGTGCCAGCAGCTTAGTCAACGTTTTAAGGGGGCAACAAGAGACCCAGTACTTC. Filled out from reference TRBV7-6 and TRBJ2-5, the complete variable domain reads GAGVSQSPRYKVTKRGQDVALRCDPISGHVSLYWYRQALGQGPEFLTYFNYEAQQDKSGLPNDRFSAERPEGSISTLTIQRTEQRDSAMYRCASSLVNVLRGQQETQYFGPGTRLLVL.

The rearrangement joins TRBV6-5 to TRBJ2-5; tentatively, D is TRBD2 (6 bases). This CDR3 is 14 amino acids long. The V end lost 2 bases, the J end lost 5 bases, and 12 bases lay between the germline ends. The germline V gene has CDR1 MNHEY and CDR2 SVGAGI. The CDR3 sequence is CASSYGTHSETQYF. The CDR3 DNA reads TGTGCCAGCAGTTACGGGACTCACTCGGAGACCCAGTACTTC.

This clone has just one count. The gene calls are TRBV7-6 and TRBJ1-1; D might be TRBD1 (5 bases). V was clipped by 5 bases and J by 5 bases, with 15 bases between them. Germline CDR1 reads SGHVS; CDR2 reads FNYEAQ. The CDR3 spans 14 residues. In DNA form, the CDR3 reads TGTGCCAGCAGCCGCGGCGGGGGGGGGACTGAAGCTTTCTTT. This sequence encodes CASSRGGGGTEAFF.

J is TRBJ2-7 and V is TRBV5-1; the match to TRBD1 covers 7 bases. Germline loops: CDR1 SGHRS, CDR2 YFSETQ. The CDR3 consists of 14 residues. V lost 2 bases and J lost 2; bases outside the gene matches: 4. This chain's CDR3 is CASSFRQGTYEQYF. CDR3 in DNA: TGCGCCAGCAGCTTTCGACAGGGTACCTACGAGCAGTACTTC.

This sequence joins TRBV11-3 and TRBJ2-7; D is unclear. This CDR3 is built from 13 residues. CDR1 is SGHNT, CDR2 YENEEA, per germline. The V end was cut by 1 base, the J end by 2 bases, with 6 bases between. The CDR3 DNA is TGTGCCAGCAGCTTAGGTCAGACCTACGAGCAGTACTTC. Protein sequence: CASSLGQTYEQYF.

The chain couples TRBV18 to TRBJ1-5; D unclear. With 6 bases removed from V and 5 bases from J, the gap between germline ends came to 11 bases. The CDR3 runs 13 residues. Germline values: CDR1 KGHSH, CDR2 LQKENI. The CDR3 spells CASSRERDQPQHF. The CDR3, as DNA: TGTGCCAGCTCCCGGGAGAGGGATCAGCCCCAGCATTTT.